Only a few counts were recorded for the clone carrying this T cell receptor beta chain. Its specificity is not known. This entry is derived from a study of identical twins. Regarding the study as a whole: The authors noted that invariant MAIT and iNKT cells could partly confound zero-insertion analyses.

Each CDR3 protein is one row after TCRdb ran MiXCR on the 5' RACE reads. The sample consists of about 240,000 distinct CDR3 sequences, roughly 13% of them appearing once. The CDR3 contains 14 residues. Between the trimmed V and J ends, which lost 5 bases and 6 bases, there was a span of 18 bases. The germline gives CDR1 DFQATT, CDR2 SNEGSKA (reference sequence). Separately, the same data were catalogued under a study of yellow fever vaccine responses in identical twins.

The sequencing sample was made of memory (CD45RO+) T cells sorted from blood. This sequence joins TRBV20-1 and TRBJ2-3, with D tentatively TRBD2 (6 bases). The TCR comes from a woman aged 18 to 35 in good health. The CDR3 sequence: CSAPAGYGSDTQYF. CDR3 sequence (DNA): TGCAGTGCTCCCGCGGGTTACGGGAGCGATACGCAGTATTTT.